The entry below describes one T cell receptor (beta chain). Its target is unknown. The data belong to a study of Ad26.COV2.S vaccination and SARS-CoV-2 variants. Overall study findings and caveats: Measures of TCR breadth and depth may have fallen short of total T cell responses. Participants given vaccine showed non-spike TCR breadth similar to that of placebo recipients. Placebo recipients showed lower spike-specific TCR breadth than vaccinees.

Assay: immunoSEQ multiplex PCR; the TCRdb copy retains only in-frame clones and omits some. Among around 86,000 clones listed, more than 70% were seen once. CDR1 SGHDN and CDR2 FVKESK come from the germline V gene. CDR3 length: 16 residues. V was clipped by 3 bases and J by 0 bases, with 13 bases between them. The chain couples TRBV14 to TRBJ2-3; maybe TRBD1 (6 bases). The sequencing used peripheral blood, collected after recovery from COVID-19. This receptor was taken from a human donor who had recovered from COVID-19. DNA for the CDR3: TGTGCCAGCAGCCACAGAACAGGGATTAGCACAGATACGCAGTATTTT. Translated, it gives CASSHRTGISTDTQYF.